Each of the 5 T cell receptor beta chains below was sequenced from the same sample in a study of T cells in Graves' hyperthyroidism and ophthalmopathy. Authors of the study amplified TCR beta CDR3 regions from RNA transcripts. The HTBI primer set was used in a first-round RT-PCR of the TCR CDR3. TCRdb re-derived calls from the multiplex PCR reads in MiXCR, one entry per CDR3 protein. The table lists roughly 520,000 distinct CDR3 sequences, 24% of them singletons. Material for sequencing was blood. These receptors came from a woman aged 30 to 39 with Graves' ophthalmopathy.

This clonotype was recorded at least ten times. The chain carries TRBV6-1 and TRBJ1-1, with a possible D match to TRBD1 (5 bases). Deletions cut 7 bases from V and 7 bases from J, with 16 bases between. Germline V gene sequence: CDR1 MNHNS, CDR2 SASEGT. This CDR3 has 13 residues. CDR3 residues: CASNQQGYGEAFF. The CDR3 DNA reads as TGTGCCAGCAATCAGCAGGGTTACGGTGAAGCTTTCTTT.

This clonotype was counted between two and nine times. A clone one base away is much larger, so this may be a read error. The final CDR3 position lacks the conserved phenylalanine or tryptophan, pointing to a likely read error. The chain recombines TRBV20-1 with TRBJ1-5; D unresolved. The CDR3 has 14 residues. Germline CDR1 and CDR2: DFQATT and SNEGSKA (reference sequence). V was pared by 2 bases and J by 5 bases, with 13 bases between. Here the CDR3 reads CSARTQALHQPQHL. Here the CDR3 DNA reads TGCAGTGCTAGAACCCAGGCTCTACATCAGCCCCAGCATTTG.

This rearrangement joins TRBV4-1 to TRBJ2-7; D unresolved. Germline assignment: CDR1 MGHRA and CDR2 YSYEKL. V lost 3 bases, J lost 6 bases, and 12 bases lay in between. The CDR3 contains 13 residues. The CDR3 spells CASSQAGWSEQYF. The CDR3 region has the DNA TGCGCCAGCAGCCAGGCCGGTTGGAGCGAGCAGTACTTC.

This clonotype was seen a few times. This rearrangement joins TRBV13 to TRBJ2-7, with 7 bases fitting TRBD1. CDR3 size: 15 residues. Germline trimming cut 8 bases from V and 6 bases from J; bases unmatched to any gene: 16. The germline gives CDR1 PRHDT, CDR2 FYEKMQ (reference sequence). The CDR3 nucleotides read TGTGCCAGCGCCGGCCGAGACAGGGCATATCGCGAGCAGTACTTC. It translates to CASAGRDRAYREQYF.

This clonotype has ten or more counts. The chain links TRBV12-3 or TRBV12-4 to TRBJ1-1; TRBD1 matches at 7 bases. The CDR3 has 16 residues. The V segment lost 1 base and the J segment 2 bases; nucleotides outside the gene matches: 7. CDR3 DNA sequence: TGTGCCAGCAGTTTAGGGTCGAGGGGGCTCAACACTGAAGCTTTCTTT. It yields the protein CASSLGSRGLNTEAFF.